This TCR beta chain is drawn from a study of radiation and T cells in renal cell carcinoma. Specified time point: blood 2 weeks post-SBRT. Treatment given: 15 Gy SBRT to primary tumor, nephrectomy 4 weeks later. Profiled with immunoSEQ multiplex PCR; TCRdb holds only in-frame clones, not every one. The top ten hold around 31% of the sample, which has about 49,000 clones, 75% to 85% seen once. Per the germline V gene, CDR1 is MGHDK and CDR2 is SYGVNS. There are 15 residues in the CDR3. Trimming pared 3 bases from V and 6 bases from J, leaving 17 bases between. The rearrangement joins TRBV25-1 to TRBJ1-1, with D possibly TRBD1 on 5 matching bases. The material sequenced was blood, taken from a patient whose treatment included radiotherapy and nephrectomy. The sequence derives from a woman in her 70s with renal cell carcinoma. In nucleotides, the CDR3 is TGTGCCAGCAGTGACGCCCAGGGTAGAGTTGCTGAAGCTTTCTTT. Translated, it gives CASSDAQGRVAEAFF.